This TCR beta chain is from a study of CD8+CD57+ T cells in acquired aplastic anemia. The study, taken as a whole, reports: Patients and controls had CD8+ Simpson's diversity values that were not significantly distinct.

In patients chosen for sequencing, flow cytometry had shown CD8+CD57+ cell expansion. This CDR3 region has 12 residues. Germline CDR1 GTSNPN, CDR2 SVGIG (reference sequence). V was pared by 1 base and J by 3 bases, with 6 bases between. Genomic DNA templated the TCR beta VDJ and CDR3 profiling. One entry per CDR3 protein results from TCRdb running MiXCR on the reads. The data contain around 430,000 distinct CDR3 sequences, over 25% of them seen just once; the ten biggest clones take up roughly 0.89%. Concerning this clonotype itself: Antigen specificity is unknown.

Specimen: sorted CD4+, CD8+, or CD8+CD57+ T cells (not recorded which) from PBMCs. This chain joins TRBV30 and TRBJ1-1; D is uncertain. The receptor was isolated from a human donor with aplastic anemia. CDR3 amino acids: CAWSAPYTEAFF. As DNA, the CDR3 is TGTGCCTGGAGTGCCCCGTACACTGAAGCTTTCTTT.